This note documents a single T cell receptor beta chain sequence. Antigen unknown. Some clones are missing from TCRdb's copy, which holds only in-frame ones; the method was immunoSEQ multiplex PCR. There are under 200,000 clones in the sample; just over 90% occur only once, and approximately 1.4% lies in the top ten. This record belongs to a study of T cell responses to AZD1222 COVID-19 vaccine. The study's findings and limits: Seropositive AZD1222 recipients at baseline numbered only five or six. Close to half of all spike-specific TCRs reportedly target regions of the variants that are unmutated. Scientists sampled the repertoires only once the peak T cell response had passed. Spike-specific TCR breadth and depth were elevated following two AZD1222 doses.

Sequenced here: peripheral blood, sampled on day 0 of AZD1222 vaccination. The source is an adult in good health.

Here the CDR3 DNA reads TGCGCCAGCAGCCAAGCCCTCGCGGAAACCCAGTACTTC. It is translated as CASSQALAETQYF. The chain joins TRBV4-3 to TRBJ2-5, with no clear D. This CDR3 is built from 13 residues. Germline V gene lookup returns CDR1 LGHNA and CDR2 YSLEER. The V end was cut by 1 base, the J end by 8 bases, with 11 bases between.